This T cell receptor (beta chain) came from a study of T cells in narcolepsy. Overall study: Healthy controls were enrolled alongside patients with narcolepsy type 1 or type 2.

Germline V gives CDR1 SGHRS, CDR2 YFSETQ. The CDR3 extends over 14 amino acids. V lost 3 bases and J lost 8; bases outside the gene matches: 9. Study-wide points: In some patient and control memory CD4+ samples, autoreactive clones were absent.

Data came from immunoSEQ multiplex PCR; TCRdb stores just in-frame clones and leaves some out. The sample lists around 25,000 clones; 81% were seen once. As concerns this clone: Its antigen is undetermined.

Sequences were obtained from memory (CD45RA-) CD4+ T cells from blood. The receptor was derived from a human donor in good health. The genes are TRBV5-1 and TRBJ1-2; TRBD1 agrees at 8 bases. CDR3 sequence reads: CASSWTGPGRGYTF. CDR3 bases: TGCGCCAGCAGCTGGACAGGGCCGGGTCGGGGCTACACCTTC.